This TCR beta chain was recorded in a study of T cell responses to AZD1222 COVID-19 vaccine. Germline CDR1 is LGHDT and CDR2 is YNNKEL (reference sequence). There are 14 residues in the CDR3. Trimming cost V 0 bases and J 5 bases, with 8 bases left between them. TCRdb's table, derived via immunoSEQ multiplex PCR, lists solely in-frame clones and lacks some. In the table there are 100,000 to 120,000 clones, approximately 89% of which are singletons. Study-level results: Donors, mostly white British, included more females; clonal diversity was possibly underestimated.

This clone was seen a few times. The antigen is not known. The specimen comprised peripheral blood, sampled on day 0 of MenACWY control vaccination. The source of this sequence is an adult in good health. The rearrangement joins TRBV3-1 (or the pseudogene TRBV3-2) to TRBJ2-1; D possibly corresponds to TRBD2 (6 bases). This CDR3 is CASSQDWTNNEQFF. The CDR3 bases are TGTGCCAGCAGCCAAGATTGGACTAACAATGAGCAGTTCTTC.